This entry features one TCR beta chain sequence. Produced via immunoSEQ multiplex PCR; TCRdb's table is partial and in-frame only. The top ten clones hold 0.01% to 0.015% of a sample with almost 550,000 clones, around 78% of them seen once. The entry originates in a study of shared T cell receptors in the human thymus. Germline V gene data show CDR1 as GTSNPN and CDR2 as SVGIG (reference sequence). The trim removed 3 bases at V and 8 bases at J, leaving 13 bases unmatched. The CDR3 length is 15 residues. The sample was also reused in another study, on human thymus T cells. That source notes: Those donating were healthy Finnish infants in corrective surgery for congenital heart defects. The study used thymus tissue resected during corrective heart surgery. It looked as if thymic and blood repertoires used V and J genes in a biased way. Thymic repertoires of unrelated individuals were reported in related research to overlap highly.

The chain joins TRBV30 to TRBJ2-7; 10 nucleotides agree with TRBD2. Sequenced sample: thymocytes. This sequence was found in a boy under three years old with a congenital heart defect. The CDR3 sequence: CAWRPEREGSYKQYF. The CDR3, as DNA: TGTGCCTGGAGGCCAGAGCGGGAGGGTTCGTACAAGCAGTACTTC. Filled out from reference TRBV30 and TRBJ2-7, the complete variable domain reads SQTIHQWPATLVQPVGSPLSLECTVEGTSNPNLYWYRQAAGRGLQLLFYSVGIGQISSEVPQNLSASRPQDRQFILSSKKLLLSDSGFYLCAWRPEREGSYKQYFGPGTRLTVT.